This TCR beta chain was recovered during a study of blood T cell repertoires in COVID-19. Background on the study: Either two negative PCRs, clearance, or symptom resolution qualified Cohort 3 donors as recovered. T cells, B-cell-depleted T cells, or PBMCs provided the cDNA or gDNA that served as material.

Repertoires were generated with immunoSEQ multiplex PCR, while TCRdb's copy carries only in-frame clones and drops some. The table shows about 170,000 clones, with about 80% occurring only once. The length of the CDR3 is 16 residues. Per the germline V gene, CDR1 is MNHNS and CDR2 is SASEGT. V lost 2 bases to trimming and J lost 5 bases, with 18 bases between them. The clonotype originates from a woman aged 70-85 years in a cohort exposed to, infected with or recovered from COVID-19 (not recorded which). The sequenced material came from PBMCs or T cells enriched from blood (not recorded which). The chain links TRBV6-1 to TRBJ2-5; D perhaps matches TRBD2 (5 bases). The CDR3 reads CASSERLAYIRETQYF. The DNA of the CDR3 is TGTGCCAGCAGTGAAAGGCTAGCCTACATACGGGAGACCCAGTACTTC.